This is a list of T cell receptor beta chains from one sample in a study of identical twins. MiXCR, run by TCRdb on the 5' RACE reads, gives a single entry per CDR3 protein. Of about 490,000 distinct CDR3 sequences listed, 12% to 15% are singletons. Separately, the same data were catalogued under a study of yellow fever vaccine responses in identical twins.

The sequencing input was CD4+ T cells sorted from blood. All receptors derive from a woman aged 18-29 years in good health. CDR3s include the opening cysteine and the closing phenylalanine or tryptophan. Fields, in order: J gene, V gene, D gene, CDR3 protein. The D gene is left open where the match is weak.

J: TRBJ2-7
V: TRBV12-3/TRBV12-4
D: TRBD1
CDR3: CASSITGGDEQYF

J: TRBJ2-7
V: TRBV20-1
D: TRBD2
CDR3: CSARTSGGYEQYF

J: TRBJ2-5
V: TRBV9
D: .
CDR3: CASSVTGRETQYF

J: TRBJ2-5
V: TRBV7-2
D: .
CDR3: CASSSFGETQYF

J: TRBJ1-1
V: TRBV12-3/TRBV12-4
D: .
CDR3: CASSFGDTEAFF

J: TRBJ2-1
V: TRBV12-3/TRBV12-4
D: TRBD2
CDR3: CASSSLRLAGVYNEQFF

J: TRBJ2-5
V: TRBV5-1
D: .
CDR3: CASSTFEQETQYF

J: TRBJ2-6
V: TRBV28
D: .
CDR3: CASSSGGSSGANVLTF

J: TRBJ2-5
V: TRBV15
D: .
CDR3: CATSRDIQGFQETQYF

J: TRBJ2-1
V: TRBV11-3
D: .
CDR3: CASGNKYNEQFF

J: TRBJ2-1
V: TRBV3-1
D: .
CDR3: CASSQRSSYNEQFF

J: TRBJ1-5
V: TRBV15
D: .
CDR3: CATSRLGVSNQPQHF

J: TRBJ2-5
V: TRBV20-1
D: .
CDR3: CSPDKQETQYF

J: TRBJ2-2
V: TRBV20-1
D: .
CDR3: CSAYRPTGELFF

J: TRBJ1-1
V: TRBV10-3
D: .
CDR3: CAIQGSWNTEAFF

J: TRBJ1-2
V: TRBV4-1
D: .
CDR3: CASSQEWNTYGYTF

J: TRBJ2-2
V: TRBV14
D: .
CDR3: CASSQSRLQGSGELFF

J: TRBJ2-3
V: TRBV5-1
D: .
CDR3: CASSPGYTDTQYF

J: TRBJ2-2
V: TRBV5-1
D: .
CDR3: CASSPGNMGTGELFF

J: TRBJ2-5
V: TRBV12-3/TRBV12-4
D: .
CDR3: CASSSSETQYF

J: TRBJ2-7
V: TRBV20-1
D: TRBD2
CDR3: CSASPTSGSYEQYF

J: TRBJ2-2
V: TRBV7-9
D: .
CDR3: CATTSVNTGELFF

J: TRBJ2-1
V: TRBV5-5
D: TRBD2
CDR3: CASSLMASGFYNEQFF

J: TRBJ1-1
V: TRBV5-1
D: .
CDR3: CASSFERPYTEAFF

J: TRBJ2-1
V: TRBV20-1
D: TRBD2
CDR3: CSASPDWKTSGYNEQFF

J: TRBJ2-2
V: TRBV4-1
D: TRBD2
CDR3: CASSQAVPLAGGLDTGELFF

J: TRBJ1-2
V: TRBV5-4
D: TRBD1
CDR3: CASSLVGQGVSGYTF

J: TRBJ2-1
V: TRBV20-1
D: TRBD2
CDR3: CSARRTSGMGDEQFF

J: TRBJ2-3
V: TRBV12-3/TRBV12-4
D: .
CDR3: CASSPRAAVTDTQYF

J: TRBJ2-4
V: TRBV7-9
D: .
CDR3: CASEMDIQYF

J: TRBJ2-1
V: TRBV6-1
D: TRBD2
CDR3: CASSLSVYAGEYNEQFF

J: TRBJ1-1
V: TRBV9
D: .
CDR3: CASSLTDRMNTEAFF

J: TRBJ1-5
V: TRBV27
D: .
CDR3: CASSPGVLGAQHF

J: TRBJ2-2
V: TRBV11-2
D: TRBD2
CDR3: CASSLRTSGDRELFF

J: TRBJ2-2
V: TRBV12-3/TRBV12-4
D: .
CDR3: CASSRTGRSAGELFF

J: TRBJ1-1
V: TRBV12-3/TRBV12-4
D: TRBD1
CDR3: CASTPAQGASGAFF

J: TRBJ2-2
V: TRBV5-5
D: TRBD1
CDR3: CASSSDRGGTGELFF

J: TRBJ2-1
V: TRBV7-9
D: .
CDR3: CASSFAWQESNEQFF

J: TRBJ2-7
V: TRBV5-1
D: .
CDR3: CASRPAESTYEQYF

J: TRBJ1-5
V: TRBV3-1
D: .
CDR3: CASSHLSGQPQHF

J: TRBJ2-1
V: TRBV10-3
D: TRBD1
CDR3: CAISELPGQGHNEQFF

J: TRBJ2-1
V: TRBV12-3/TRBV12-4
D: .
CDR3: CASSPWGDEQFF

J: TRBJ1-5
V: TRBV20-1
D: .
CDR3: CSASRTNQPQHF

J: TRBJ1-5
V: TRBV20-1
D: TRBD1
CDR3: CSARVVGQGFNQPQHF

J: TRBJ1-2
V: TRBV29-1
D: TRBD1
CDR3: CSLRTGANYGYTF